This TCR beta chain was documented in a study of blood T cell repertoires in COVID-19. Assay: immunoSEQ multiplex PCR; the TCRdb copy retains only in-frame clones and omits some. The repertoire consists of approximately 66,000 clones, with 88% occurring once and the leading ten covering over 20%. This CDR3 region has 16 residues. The germline gives CDR1 MNHNS, CDR2 SASEGT. J was trimmed by 5 bases and V by 2 bases; bases with no gene match: 12. Sequenced sample: peripheral blood. This TCR was recovered from a woman aged 45-65 years with active or convalescent COVID-19. V is TRBV6-1 and J is TRBJ2-7, with 7 nucleotides matching TRBD1. CDR3 bases: TGTGCCAGCAGTGAACTCCCGGGACAGCTTTTCGACGAGCAGTACTTC. This encodes CASSELPGQLFDEQYF.